This TCR beta chain was recovered during a study of T cell responses to AZD1222 COVID-19 vaccine. Findings of the study overall: Rises in breadth and depth of Spike-specific TCRs came after two AZD1222 doses. Close to half of all spike-specific TCRs reportedly target regions of the variants that are unmutated. Clonal diversity was possibly underestimated; the donors were predominantly white British and more often female.

For this clone: The target antigen is unknown.

CDR3 length equals 12 residues. Trimming stripped 2 bases from V and 7 bases from J, with 6 bases between. The data were produced by immunoSEQ multiplex PCR, yet TCRdb's version contains in-frame clones alone and is incomplete. The data show 150,000 to 180,000 clones, with 70% to 90% seen just once and 5% to 6% held by the top ten. The sequence came from an adult in good health. This chain uses TRBV12-3 or TRBV12-4 with TRBJ1-5; D uncertain. This sample comprised peripheral blood, obtained on day 0 of MenACWY control vaccination. CDR3 sequence reads: CASSLQSQPQHF. CDR3 in DNA: TGTGCCAGCAGTTTACAGTCGCAGCCCCAGCATTTT.